Following are 17 T cell receptor beta chains from one sample sequenced in a study of cytomegalovirus exposure and HLA in healthy donors. Both 60 Vbeta primers and 13 Jbeta primers went into the PCR. Libraries were prepared by immunoSEQ multiplex PCR; TCRdb keeps only in-frame clonotypes and omits some of them. This sample has 70,000 to 85,000 clones, with 62% found just once. The sequencing input was PBMCs. The receptor set was obtained from a male donor in good health and CMV-seropositive.

In its sample, this clone was seen once. The chain employs TRBV30 and TRBJ2-3; possible D gene TRBD2, 7 bases. This CDR3 has 15 residues. V was trimmed by 0 bases and J by 1 base, leaving 11 bases between them. Germline CDR1 GTSNPN, CDR2 SVGIG (reference sequence). CDR3 residues: CAWSVGGGRTDTQYF. The CDR3 bases are TGTGCCTGGAGTGTTGGCGGGGGCCGCACAGATACGCAGTATTTT.

This clone was observed a handful of times. This chain uses TRBV6-1 with TRBJ2-5; 8 bases match TRBD1. CDR1 is MNHNS, CDR2 SASEGT, per germline. The V segment lost 5 bases and the J segment 0 bases; nucleotides outside the gene matches: 5. The CDR3 length is 15 residues. The CDR3 sequence: CASSPWDRNQETQYF. The CDR3 DNA is TGTGCCAGCAGTCCTTGGGACAGGAACCAAGAGACCCAGTACTTC.

This chain connects TRBV28 to TRBJ2-7, with a weak D call TRBD2 (6 bases). Germline V gene lookup returns CDR1 MDHEN and CDR2 SYDVKM. The CDR3 runs 14 residues. V dropped 3 bases and J dropped 5 bases, with 14 bases sitting between them. The CDR3 is CASSLGRLVNEQYF. The CDR3 nucleotides are TGTGCCAGCAGTTTGGGGAGGCTGGTGAACGAGCAGTACTTC.

This clone is classed as medium-sized. The chain carries TRBV28 and TRBJ2-7; 10 bases align to TRBD2. The junction had 16 bases not matched to a gene; V was cut back by 5 bases and J by 0 bases. The germline V gene has CDR1 MDHEN and CDR2 SYDVKM. There are 19 residues in the CDR3. This CDR3 reads CASSPSGLLAGAASYEQYF. DNA of the CDR3: TGTGCCAGCAGTCCCTCTGGGCTGCTAGCGGGAGCCGCCTCCTACGAGCAGTACTTC.

V is TRBV28 and J is TRBJ1-5; D is undetermined. CDR3 size: 10 residues. Per the germline V gene, CDR1 is MDHEN and CDR2 is SYDVKM. The V gene lost 6 bases and the J gene lost 9 bases, with 6 bases spanning the gap. CDR3 loop: CASSTGPQHF. CDR3 in DNA: TGTGCCAGCAGCACGGGGCCCCAGCATTTT.

V gene TRBV5-3 combines with J gene TRBJ2-1; a weak D match, TRBD2 (5 bases). TRBV5-3 is flagged as an ORF with uncertain function. Trimming took 10 bases from V and 0 from J, leaving 17 bases between them. CDR3 size: 15 residues. The CDR3 loop reads CAPRWTGSSYNEQFF. The CDR3 DNA reads TGTGCCCCACGGTGGACGGGGAGCTCCTACAATGAGCAGTTCTTC.

This clone was counted only a few times. The chain employs TRBV11-2 and TRBJ2-7, with D unclear. The CDR3 extends over 12 amino acids. The V and J ends lost 1 base and 7 bases respectively, with 8 bases between them. CDR1 is SGHAT, CDR2 FQNNGV, per germline. CDR3 sequence (DNA): TGTGCCAGCAGCTTAGTCTACGTAGAGCAGTACTTC. Its translation: CASSLVYVEQYF. Combining the CDR3 with reference TRBV11-2 and TRBJ2-7 gives the whole variable domain EAGVAQSPRYKIIEKRQSVAFWCNPISGHATLYWYQQILGQGPKLLIQFQNNGVVDDSQLPKDRFSAERLKGVDSTLKIQPAKLEDSAVYLCASSLVYVEQYFGPGTRLTVT.

This clone showed up just a few times. The V gene is TRBV6-6, the J gene TRBJ2-1; D possibly corresponds to TRBD1 (6 bases). Trimming cost V 4 bases and J 6 bases, with 13 bases left between them. CDR1 is MNHNY, CDR2 SVGAGI, per germline (reference sequence). This CDR3 is built from 14 residues. The DNA of the CDR3 is TGTGCCAGCAGTTCCGACAGGTTTCGCAATGAGCAGTTCTTC. Translating gives CASSSDRFRNEQFF.

J is TRBJ2-7 and V is TRBV4-1; D might be TRBD2 (6 bases). The CDR3 contains 15 residues. V lost 1 base and J lost 7, with 17 bases in between. In germline, CDR1 is MGHRA, CDR2 YSYEKL. Here the CDR3 reads CASSQAPDWREEQYF. CDR3 coding DNA: TGCGCCAGCAGCCAAGCCCCGGACTGGAGGGAGGAGCAGTACTTC.

The rearrangement uses TRBV7-2 and TRBJ2-7, with a possible D match to TRBD2 (6 bases). Germline V lookup: CDR1 SGHTA, CDR2 FQGNSA. The V gene lost 5 bases and the J gene lost 7 bases, with 12 bases spanning the gap. The CDR3 totals 12 residues. The CDR3 sequence: CASSPSVGEQYF. DNA for the CDR3: TGTGCCAGCAGCCCTAGCGTGGGGGAGCAGTACTTC.

This clone appeared a single time. This chain joins TRBV7-6 and TRBJ2-7, with TRBD1 matching 10 bases. This CDR3 is 15 amino acids long. Germline V gives CDR1 SGHVS, CDR2 FNYEAQ. The ends lost 1 base at V and 6 bases at J; junction bases unmatched: 6. CDR3 loop: CASSLVVGQGIEQYF. CDR3 sequence (DNA): TGTGCCAGCAGCTTAGTAGTGGGACAGGGGATCGAGCAGTACTTC.

A few counts support this clone. V and J are TRBV7-8 and TRBJ2-4, with TRBD2 identical over 11 bases. The junction had 10 bases not matched to a gene; V was cut back by 5 bases and J by 1 base. The CDR3 is made up of 18 amino acids. The germline V gene has CDR1 SGHVS and CDR2 FQNEAQ. The CDR3 bases are TGTGCCAGCAGCCCCCCCCTAAGACTAGCGGGGGCCAAAAACATTCAGTACTTC. Protein: CASSPPLRLAGAKNIQYF. The full variable domain, in which reference TRBV7-8 and TRBJ2-4 provide the parts outside the CDR3, is GAGVSQSPRYKVAKRGQDVALRCDPISGHVSLFWYQQALGQGPEFLTYFQNEAQLDKSGLPSDRFFAERPEGSVSTLKIQRTQQEDSAVYLCASSPPLRLAGAKNIQYFGAGTRLSVL.

V and J are TRBV2 and TRBJ2-7; D uncertain. Germline V gives CDR1 SNHLY, CDR2 FYNNEI. Trimming pared 1 base from V and 2 bases from J, leaving 6 bases between. This CDR3 is 13 amino acids long. The CDR3 DNA is TGTGCCAGCAGTGAAGGCGAGCCCTACGAGCAGTACTTC. This translates into CASSEGEPYEQYF.

The V gene is TRBV27, the J gene TRBJ2-7; 8 bases fit TRBD2. V gave up 4 bases and J gave up 5 bases; unmatched junction bases: 16. The CDR3 is 17 residues long. Germline CDR1 is MNHEY and CDR2 is SMNVEV (reference sequence). CDR3 in DNA: TGTGCCAGCAGTTCCACCCCTTACCCGGGACTAGTGAACGAGCAGTACTTC. Translated, it gives CASSSTPYPGLVNEQYF.

The chain is built from TRBV6-1 and TRBJ2-7; D is undetermined. Germline CDR1 and CDR2: MNHNS and SASEGT. The CDR3 extends over 14 amino acids. V was clipped by 3 bases and J by 0 bases, with 9 bases between them. The CDR3 loop reads CASSEAPSSYEQYF. The CDR3 bases are TGTGCCAGCAGTGAGGCACCTAGCTCCTACGAGCAGTACTTC.

CDR3 sequence: CASSYPKDRGGETQYF. The CDR3 DNA reads as TGTGCCAGCAGTTATCCTAAGGACAGGGGCGGAGAGACCCAGTACTTC. This chain uses TRBV6-5 with TRBJ2-5; 9 bases fit TRBD1. Germline trimming cut 3 bases from V and 4 bases from J; bases unmatched to any gene: 9. Germline CDR1 and CDR2: MNHEY and SVGAGI. The CDR3 has 16 residues.

The genes are TRBV2 and TRBJ2-3; D call uncertain. Germline V CDR1 and CDR2: SNHLY, FYNNEI. This CDR3 comprises 11 residues. Trimming removed 8 bases at V and 4 bases at J, with 7 bases between. The CDR3 DNA reads TGTGCCAGCCTGACTGCAGATACGCAGTATTTT. It encodes CASLTADTQYF.